The entry below describes one T cell receptor beta chain. Its antigen is not known. This CDR3 spans 15 amino acids. The V segment lost 3 bases and the J segment 15 bases; nucleotides outside the gene matches: 14. Germline V gene sequence: CDR1 MDHEN, CDR2 SYDVKM. The source of the sample is a study of shared clonotypes between healthy human individuals. Study-level results: Naive subsets usually exceeded memory subsets in estimated richness. A small donor pool kept down the genetic and exposure-history diversity that was represented.

Sequencing used immunoSEQ multiplex PCR; TCRdb keeps in-frame clones, though not all of them. The sample carries 1,400,000 or so clones, approximately 98.5% recorded once. The receptor was derived from a man aged 25-45 years in good health. The specimen was naive CD4+ T cells sorted from blood. Regarding subset: CD45RA+ positively selected. The V call is TRBV28, the J call TRBJ2-1; 10 nucleotides align to TRBD2. The CDR3: CASSFVGGASGSGFF. The CDR3 bases are TGTGCCAGCAGTTTTGTCGGAGGAGCTAGCGGGAGTGGGTTCTTC.